This T cell receptor beta chain derives from a study of shared clonotypes between healthy human individuals. The table came from immunoSEQ multiplex PCR; TCRdb's copy has only in-frame clones and leaves some out. The sample has millions of clones, roughly nine tenths seen once. The germline gives CDR1 ENHRY, CDR2 SYGVKD. The V end lost 4 bases, the J end lost 2 bases, and 15 bases lay between the germline ends. The CDR3 runs 15 residues. This TCR was sampled from a man between 18 and 29 years old in good health. Sequenced sample: naive CD4+ T cells sorted from blood. Subset: CD45RA+ positively selected. The chain carries TRBV10-3 and TRBJ2-7; no clear D gene. The CDR3 region has the DNA TGTGCCATCAGTGGTCCAGGCCCAAAACCCTACGAGCAGTACTTC. The encoded protein is CAISGPGPKPYEQYF.